This TCR beta chain is drawn from a study of vaccination and CD4 T cells after COVID-19. The CDR3 extends over 19 amino acids. Concerning this clonotype itself: No antigen is known for it.

The Oncomine TCR Beta short-read assay sequenced DNA from cultured CD4+ T cells. Genomic DNA from cultured CD4+ T cells was extracted. MiXCR was run by TCRdb on the PCR reads, yielding one entry per CDR3 protein. Of approximately 14,000 distinct CDR3 sequences in the sample, 55% to 85% were seen once. Treatment noted: approximately 11-day PBMC culture with coronavirus spike peptide pools or control peptides (ViraFEST assay). This clonotype originated in a human donor who had recovered from COVID-19. The material sequenced was CD4+ T cells from blood, cultured in vitro. V usage is TRBV21-1 and J usage is TRBJ2-3; the D call TRBD2 from the table was never checked on the DNA. TRBV21-1 has pseudogene status. The CDR3 bases are TGTGCCAGCAGCAGGAGACAGGGACTAGCGGGAGGGAGCACAGATACGCAGTATTTT. Its protein product is CASSRRQGLAGGSTDTQYF.